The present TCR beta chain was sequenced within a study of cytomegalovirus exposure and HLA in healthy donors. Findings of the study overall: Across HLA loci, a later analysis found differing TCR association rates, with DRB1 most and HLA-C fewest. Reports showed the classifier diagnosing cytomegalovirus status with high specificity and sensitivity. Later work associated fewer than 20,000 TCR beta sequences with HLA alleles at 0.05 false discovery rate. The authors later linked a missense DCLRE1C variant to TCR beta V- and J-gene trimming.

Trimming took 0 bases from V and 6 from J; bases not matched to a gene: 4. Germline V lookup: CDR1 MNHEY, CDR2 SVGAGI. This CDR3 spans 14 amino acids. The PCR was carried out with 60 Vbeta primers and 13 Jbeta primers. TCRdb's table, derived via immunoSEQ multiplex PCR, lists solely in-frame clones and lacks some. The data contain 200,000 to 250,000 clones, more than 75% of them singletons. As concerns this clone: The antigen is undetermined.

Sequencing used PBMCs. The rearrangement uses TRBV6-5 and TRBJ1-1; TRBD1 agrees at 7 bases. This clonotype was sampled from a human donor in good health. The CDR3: CASSYSTGSSEAFF. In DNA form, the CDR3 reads TGTGCCAGCAGTTACTCGACAGGGTCCTCTGAAGCTTTCTTT.